This TCR beta chain comes out of a study of cytomegalovirus exposure and HLA in healthy donors. Study-wide points: Several of the most significant clusters appeared linked to common viral pathogens, based on a later analysis. Presence/absence analysis assumed near-uniform sequencing depth across donors. A reported reduction in N-insertions relative to the 666-donor mean was seen in an Asian-associated ancestry cluster in a later analysis.

PCR involved 60 Vbeta and 13 Jbeta primers. Generated by immunoSEQ multiplex PCR, the TCRdb table keeps only in-frame clones and is missing some. The sample consists of over 150,000 clones, 70% to 75% of them appearing once. This clone was seen only once. Antigen unknown. Germline CDR1 MDHEN, CDR2 SYDVKM. Trimming shortened V by 7 bases and J by 8 bases, and 23 bases separated the two germline ends. There are 15 residues in the CDR3. This sequence originates from a male donor in good health and CMV-seronegative. Sequenced input: PBMCs. This rearrangement joins TRBV28 to TRBJ1-2; D is possibly TRBD1 (5 bases). CDR3 residues: CASTSQGAVGRGYTF. DNA for the CDR3: TGTGCCAGCACTTCTCAAGGGGCAGTTGGGCGGGGCTACACCTTC.